Each of the 31 T cell receptor beta chains below was sequenced from the same sample in a study of human T cells and chemical hapten exposure. Time point here: patch test 1, 2 weeks after DPC sensitization. As for treatment: therapeutic diphenylcyclopropenone sensitization with weekly scalp DPC. From the RACE reads, TCRdb called clonotypes with MiXCR, one entry per CDR3 protein. The sample has fewer than 150,000 distinct CDR3 sequences; roughly 15% are singletons. The starting material was whole blood, obtained in connection with sensitization to the hapten diphenylcyclopropenone (DPC). These receptors originate from a man younger than 35 with alopecia areata. Some clones in this sample may be carry-over from other donors' samples.

The CDR3 nucleotides are TGTGCCAGCAGCGTAGAGTGGGGAAAGGGGACAGATACGCAGTATTTT. Translated: CASSVEWGKGTDTQYF. The chain recombines TRBV9 with TRBJ2-3; a weak D match, TRBD1 (5 bases). The V end lost 0 bases, the J end lost 3 bases, and 14 bases lay between the germline ends. This CDR3 is built from 16 residues. CDR1 is SGDLS and CDR2 is YYNGEE in the germline V gene.

The chain is built from TRBV28 and TRBJ1-5, with D uncertain. The germline gives CDR1 MDHEN, CDR2 SYDVKM. The CDR3 extends over 14 amino acids. The V end lost 2 bases, the J end lost 4 bases, and 9 bases lay between the germline ends. This CDR3 is CASSLGNGNQPQHF. The CDR3 region has the DNA TGTGCCAGCAGTTTAGGTAACGGGAATCAGCCCCAGCATTTT.

This clonotype was picked up many times. The chain uses TRBV7-7 and TRBJ2-5, with D hard to call. The V gene lost 1 base and the J gene lost 5 bases, with 8 bases spanning the gap. Germline V CDR1 and CDR2: SSHAT, FNYEAQ (reference sequence). The CDR3 length is 13 residues. The CDR3 DNA follows: TGTGCCAGCAGCTTAGATATGGGTGAGACCCAGTACTTC. Encoded protein: CASSLDMGETQYF.

This clonotype was observed at least ten times. The chain joins TRBV4-3 to TRBJ1-1; no clear D. V shed 0 bases and J shed 0 bases, with 11 bases lying between them. CDR3 length: 16 residues. CDR1 and CDR2 from the germline V gene are LGHNA and YSLEER. CDR3: CASSQETAALNTEAFF. The DNA of the CDR3 is TGCGCCAGCAGCCAAGAAACCGCAGCTCTGAACACTGAAGCTTTCTTT.

The rearrangement uses TRBV10-2 and TRBJ1-5, with a weak D call TRBD1 (5 bases). Between the trimmed V and J ends, which lost 2 bases and 4 bases, there was a span of 12 bases. The CDR3 is made up of 15 amino acids. Germline CDR1 and CDR2: WSHSY and SAAADI. CDR3 residues: CASSEKTVGNQPQHF. In DNA form, the CDR3 reads TGCGCCAGCAGTGAGAAGACAGTGGGTAATCAGCCCCAGCATTTT.

The chain couples TRBV12-3 or TRBV12-4 to TRBJ1-4; TRBD1 might be the D (5 bases). V shed 7 bases and J shed 8 bases, with 14 bases lying between them. The CDR3 sequence is 13 residues long. CDR3 in DNA: TGTGCCAGCAAACGGGGGGTTGGGGAAAAACTGTTTTTT. Protein sequence: CASKRGVGEKLFF.

This clonotype has ten or more counts. The chain employs TRBV5-1 and TRBJ2-2; D gene uncertain. Per the germline V gene, CDR1 is SGHRS and CDR2 is YFSETQ. CDR3 length equals 13 residues. Deletions cut 1 base from V and 6 bases from J, with 7 bases between. CDR3 nucleotides: TGCGCCAGCAGCTTGACACGTTCCGGGGAGCTGTTTTTT. This codes for CASSLTRSGELFF.

The chain couples TRBV19 to TRBJ1-4, with 9 bases aligning to TRBD1. With V trimmed by 7 bases and J by 7 bases, 10 bases remained unmatched. The germline gives CDR1 LNHDA, CDR2 SQIVND (reference sequence). CDR3 length equals 15 residues. The CDR3 DNA reads TGTGCCAGTAATCCGGGGGGGACAGGGAGTGAAAAACTGTTTTTT. It specifies CASNPGGTGSEKLFF.

The chain is built from TRBV23-1 and TRBJ1-5; a possible D gene is TRBD1 (6 bases). TRBV23-1 is known as an ORF, though its function is uncertain. Trimming shortened V by 4 bases and J by 1 base, and 26 bases separated the two germline ends. The CDR3 extends over 20 amino acids. This CDR3 reads CASSPRTPGQLERSNQPQHF. The CDR3 DNA sequence: TGCGCCAGCAGTCCCCGAACCCCCGGACAGCTCGAAAGGAGCAATCAGCCCCAGCATTTT.

The chain carries TRBV28 and TRBJ1-5; D is perhaps TRBD1 (6 bases). Per germline, CDR1 MDHEN and CDR2 SYDVKM. This CDR3 region has 15 residues. With 3 bases removed from V and 7 bases from J, the gap between germline ends came to 16 bases. The CDR3 nucleotides are TGTGCCAGCAGTTTTAGGACAGCGGTGGGGCAGCCCCAGCATTTT. It codes for CASSFRTAVGQPQHF.

Many counts were recorded for this clonotype. CDR3 in amino acids: CSASFQGGYPRHF. The CDR3 nucleotides read TGCAGTGCTAGTTTTCAGGGGGGTTACCCTCGCCACTTT. The V gene is TRBV20-1, the J gene TRBJ1-6; TRBD1 matches 7 bases. The V segment lost 3 bases and the J segment 18 bases; nucleotides outside the gene matches: 14. CDR1 DFQATT and CDR2 SNEGSKA come from the germline V gene (reference sequence). The CDR3 totals 13 residues.

This clonotype showed up just a few times. The CDR3 loop is CASKSLSGDSRGTQYF. CDR3 nucleotide sequence: TGTGCCAGCAAATCCCTTAGCGGGGACTCTCGCGGGACCCAGTACTTC. The chain joins TRBV12-3 or TRBV12-4 to TRBJ2-5; 8 bases agree with TRBD2. With V trimmed by 7 bases and J by 7 bases, 17 bases remained unmatched. The CDR3 has 16 amino acids.

This rearrangement joins TRBV12-3 or TRBV12-4 to TRBJ2-1; TRBD1 agrees at 8 bases. This CDR3 is built from 12 residues. V shed 7 bases and J 8 bases; nucleotides not matched to a gene: 4. In DNA form, the CDR3 reads TGTGCCAGCATTCTACAGGGGGATGAGCAGTTCTTC. Amino acid sequence: CASILQGDEQFF.

The rearrangement joins TRBV11-2 to TRBJ2-3; D is uncertain. V lost 4 bases, J lost 0 bases, and 8 bases lay in between. This CDR3 spans 14 amino acids. Germline V gene sequence: CDR1 SGHAT, CDR2 FQNNGV. CDR3 nucleotide sequence: TGTGCCAGCAGCTCCCACCCCAGCACAGATACGCAGTATTTT. Its translation is CASSSHPSTDTQYF.

The genes are TRBV28 and TRBJ1-2; D unresolved. Trimming cost V 2 bases and J 2 bases, with 12 bases left between them. The length of the CDR3 is 15 residues. Germline CDR1 MDHEN, CDR2 SYDVKM. CDR3: CASSLLIGTNYGYTF. The CDR3 region has the DNA TGTGCCAGCAGTTTACTAATAGGTACCAACTATGGCTACACCTTC.

This clonotype was seen at least ten times. The chain couples TRBV10-3 to TRBJ2-3; TRBD2 might be the D (5 bases). V lost 0 bases to trimming and J lost 1 base, with 17 bases between them. Germline lookup yields CDR1 ENHRY and CDR2 SYGVKD. This CDR3 is built from 18 residues. The CDR3 nucleotides are TGTGCCATCAGTGAGTCCCGGGGTATGAGCCCTCGCACAGATACGCAGTATTTT. This codes for CAISESRGMSPRTDTQYF.

This clonotype has at least ten counts. The chain has TRBV20-1 and TRBJ1-2; a possible D gene is TRBD1 (6 bases). V was trimmed by 3 bases and J by 0 bases, leaving 14 bases between them. CDR3 size: 15 residues. Germline V lookup: CDR1 DFQATT, CDR2 SNEGSKA (reference sequence). The DNA for the CDR3 is TGCAGTGCTAGTGACTACAGGGCAGCTAACTATGGCTACACCTTC. Encoded protein: CSASDYRAANYGYTF.

The sample holds a few counts of this clonotype. The J gene is TRBJ2-7, the V gene TRBV4-3; D is ambiguous. The germline V and J ends were trimmed by 1 base and 0 bases, with 10 bases remaining between them. CDR1 is LGHNA, CDR2 YSLEER, per germline. This CDR3 contains 15 residues. In DNA, the CDR3 is TGCGCCAGCAGCCAAGTTACGGGCCTCTCCTACGAGCAGTACTTC. Protein product: CASSQVTGLSYEQYF.

This clonotype showed up just a few times. The chain employs TRBV11-2 and TRBJ1-2; D gene ambiguous. Germline CDR1 is SGHAT and CDR2 is FQNNGV. Deletions cut 3 bases from V and 3 bases from J, with 20 bases between. This CDR3 region has 17 residues. CDR3 in amino acids: CASSFPAGVQHYYGYTF. DNA for the CDR3: TGTGCCAGCAGCTTTCCAGCCGGAGTACAGCATTACTATGGCTACACCTTC.

The chain employs TRBV3-1 and TRBJ1-6; weak D call: TRBD1 (6 bases). From germline, CDR1 is LGHDT and CDR2 YNNKEL (reference sequence). The length of the CDR3 is 16 residues. V was clipped by 1 base and J by 4 bases, with 11 bases between them. CDR3 region: CASSQGVQGYNSPLHF. The CDR3 DNA sequence: TGTGCCAGCAGCCAAGGCGTCCAGGGGTATAATTCACCCCTCCACTTT.

This clonotype was observed a handful of times. V is TRBV5-6 and J is TRBJ2-2; D may be TRBD1 (5 bases). Germline CDR1 and CDR2: SGHDT and YYEEEE. This CDR3 comprises 14 residues. V was pared by 8 bases and J by 3 bases, with 14 bases between. The CDR3 sequence: CASTPREDTGELFF. CDR3 coding DNA: TGTGCCAGTACCCCCAGGGAAGACACCGGGGAGCTGTTTTTT.

Many counts were recorded for this clonotype. V is TRBV11-2 and J is TRBJ2-7; D gene uncertain. This CDR3 has 11 amino acids. The germline V gene encodes CDR1 SGHAT and CDR2 FQNNGV. The V and J ends lost 3 bases and 7 bases respectively, with 7 bases between them. For the CDR3, the DNA is TGTGCCAGCAGCTTGTATAATGAGCAGTACGTC. Its translation: CASSLYNEQYV.

This clonotype has just a few counts. The chain carries TRBV6-2 or TRBV6-3 and TRBJ2-3; D is uncertain. The CDR3 spans 13 residues. Trimming took 8 bases from V and 0 from J, leaving 9 bases between them. Germline-derived CDR1 and CDR2 are MNHEY and SVGEGT. The CDR3 coding sequence is TGTGCCAGCGCATCCTCTAGCACAGATACGCAGTATTTT. Its translation: CASASSSTDTQYF.

This clonotype has a handful of counts. J is TRBJ1-2 and V is TRBV6-2 or TRBV6-3; no reliable D call. Trimming took 7 bases from V and 1 from J, leaving 7 bases between them. The length of the CDR3 is 12 residues. Germline V gives CDR1 MNHEY, CDR2 SVGEGT. CDR3 sequence: CASIGFNYGYTF. The CDR3 DNA sequence: TGTGCCAGCATCGGATTTAACTATGGCTACACCTTC.

This clonotype has at least ten counts. This sequence joins TRBV6-2 or TRBV6-3 and TRBJ1-1, with D maybe TRBD1 (6 bases). This CDR3 is built from 18 residues. V gave up 4 bases and J gave up 1 base, with 22 bases separating them. Germline CDR1 and CDR2: MNHEY and SVGEGT. The CDR3 spells CASSLRGPGQVRNTEAFF. For the CDR3, the DNA is TGTGCCAGCAGTTTGAGAGGTCCGGGACAAGTTAGGAACACTGAAGCTTTCTTT.

This clonotype was recorded a few times. The rearrangement joins TRBV6-2 or TRBV6-3 to TRBJ1-5; D is uncertain. Trimming took off 6 bases at V and 7 bases at J, with 13 bases between the two ends. CDR1 MNHEY and CDR2 SVGEGT come from the germline V gene. This CDR3 has 13 amino acids. This CDR3 reads CASRWRVDQPQHF. The CDR3 coding sequence is TGTGCCAGCAGGTGGAGGGTTGACCAGCCCCAGCATTTT.

This clonotype was picked up a small number of times. The rearrangement uses TRBV27 and TRBJ1-4; the match to TRBD1 covers 7 bases. J was trimmed by 6 bases and V by 0 bases; bases with no gene match: 1. This CDR3 is 14 amino acids long. CDR1 MNHEY and CDR2 SMNVEV come from the germline V gene (reference sequence). CDR3 sequence (DNA): TGTGCCAGCAGTTTATCTACAGGGGATGAAAAACTGTTTTTT. Translated: CASSLSTGDEKLFF. Supplemented by reference TRBV27 and TRBJ1-4, the full variable domain reads EAQVTQNPRYLITVTGKKLTVTCSQNMNHEYMSWYRQDPGLGLRQIYYSMNVEVTDKGDVPEGYKVSRKEKRNFPLILESPSPNQTSLYFCASSLSTGDEKLFFGSGTQLSVL.

This rearrangement joins TRBV6-6 to TRBJ2-5; 12 positions match TRBD2. Trimming took 2 bases from V and 1 from J; bases not matched to a gene: 5. Germline lookup yields CDR1 MNHNY and CDR2 SVGAGI (reference sequence). The CDR3 covers 17 residues. The CDR3 DNA sequence: TGTGCCAGCAGTTACAAGGCTAGCGGGGGGGCCCAAGAGACCCAGTACTTC. Translated, it gives CASSYKASGGAQETQYF.

This clonotype has just a few counts. V gene TRBV7-9 combines with J gene TRBJ1-1; D remains ambiguous. Deletions cut 2 bases from V and 6 bases from J, with 10 bases between. Germline CDR1 is SEHNR and CDR2 is FQNEAQ (reference sequence). The CDR3 has 13 amino acids. Here the CDR3 reads CASSLSAPSEAFF. For the CDR3, the DNA is TGTGCCAGCAGCTTATCGGCGCCCTCTGAAGCTTTCTTT.

This clonotype was observed a few times. The V call is TRBV29-1, the J call TRBJ1-1, with TRBD1 matching over 9 bases. The CDR3 contains 13 residues. Trimming at V came to 8 bases and at J to 1 base, leaving 5 bases not matched to a gene. Germline CDR1 and CDR2: SQVTM and ANQGSEA. The CDR3 spells CSTGTGRNTEAFF. The DNA of the CDR3 is TGCAGCACGGGGACAGGGCGGAACACTGAAGCTTTCTTT.

In its sample, this clonotype was seen many times. V usage is TRBV7-9 and J usage is TRBJ1-4; D is ambiguous. The CDR3 has 16 amino acids. The ends were cut back, 1 base at V and 6 bases at J, with 15 bases in the middle. Germline V gene lookup returns CDR1 SEHNR and CDR2 FQNEAQ (reference sequence). The CDR3 spells CASSLVNDGIDEKLFF. The CDR3 bases are TGTGCCAGCAGCTTAGTTAATGACGGGATAGATGAAAAACTGTTTTTT.